These 8 T cell receptor beta chains were all obtained from the same sample, sequenced in a study of blood T cell repertoires in COVID-19. TCRdb's copy holds only in-frame clones and misses some; the assay was immunoSEQ multiplex PCR. The table includes 300,000 to 450,000 clones, more than 70% detected once. Sequencing used peripheral blood. The receptors stem from a woman aged 60-75 years with COVID-19, enrolled during active disease.

The chain couples TRBV6-6 to TRBJ2-7, with 8 bases fitting TRBD1. Germline trimming cut 5 bases from V and 6 bases from J; bases unmatched to any gene: 9. Germline-derived CDR1 and CDR2 are MNHNY and SVGAGI (reference sequence). The CDR3 runs to 14 residues. For the CDR3, the DNA is TGTGCCAGCAGTGGGGGACAGGAAACCCGCGAGCAGTACTTC. Translating gives CASSGGQETREQYF.

The J gene is TRBJ1-1, the V gene TRBV6-5; 8 bases line up with TRBD1. V shed 5 bases, J shed 3 bases, and the junction held 5 bases outside the gene matches. CDR3 length: 14 amino acids. Looked up from germline, CDR1 is MNHEY and CDR2 is SVGAGI. The CDR3 protein is CASSPRTGYTEAFF. The CDR3 DNA reads TGTGCCAGCAGTCCCCGGACAGGGTACACTGAAGCTTTCTTT.

This clone showed up just a few times. The V gene is TRBV6-5, the J gene TRBJ2-5; D may be TRBD1 (6 bases). The CDR3 contains 13 residues. The V end was cut by 8 bases, the J end by 4 bases, with 14 bases between. From germline, CDR1 is MNHEY and CDR2 SVGAGI. The CDR3 protein is CASATGWRETQYF. CDR3 nucleotides: TGTGCCAGCGCGACAGGATGGAGAGAGACCCAGTACTTC.

This clone has a handful of counts. This chain joins TRBV7-8 and TRBJ2-5; D might be TRBD2 (5 bases). The CDR3 runs to 16 residues. Per the germline V gene, CDR1 is SGHVS and CDR2 is FQNEAQ. Trimming took off 2 bases at V and 5 bases at J, with 18 bases between the two ends. The CDR3 loop is CASSLTASLAFETQYF. The DNA of the CDR3 is TGTGCCAGCAGCTTAACCGCTAGCCTAGCATTTGAGACCCAGTACTTC.

The chain recombines TRBV1 with TRBJ2-3; the listed D gene, TRBD2, was not tested against the DNA. TRBV1 constitutes a pseudogene. CDR3 length: 15 amino acids. CDR3 DNA sequence: TGCACCAGCAGCCGGACTAGCGGGGGCACAGATACGCAGTATTTT. Translation gives CTSSRTSGGTDTQYF.

V gene TRBV6-5 combines with J gene TRBJ1-4; D not certain. The germline gives CDR1 MNHEY, CDR2 SVGAGI. V was cut by 8 bases and J by 0 bases, with 7 bases left in between. The CDR3 spans 13 residues. In DNA form, the CDR3 reads TGTGCCAGCGATTCGGCAACTAATGAAAAACTGTTTTTT. As protein: CASDSATNEKLFF.

The rearrangement uses TRBV19 and TRBJ1-3, with D possibly matching TRBD1 (5 bases). The CDR3 covers 15 residues. V gave up 8 bases and J gave up 0 bases, with 14 bases separating them. CDR1 and CDR2 from the germline V gene are LNHDA and SQIVND (reference sequence). CDR3 in amino acids: CASLGALGSGNTIYF. Here the CDR3 DNA reads TGTGCCAGTTTAGGGGCACTCGGCTCTGGAAACACCATATATTTT. The full variable domain, completed using reference TRBV19 and TRBJ1-3, is DGGITQSPKYLFRKEGQNVTLSCEQNLNHDAMYWYRQDPGQGLRLIYYSQIVNDFQKGDIAEGYSVSREKKESFPLTVTSAQKNPTAFYLCASLGALGSGNTIYFGEGSWLTVV.

As concerns this clone: Within the sample, other DNA sequences also encode this same CDR3. CDR3 in amino acids: CASSPGLAGRTDTQYF. CDR3 DNA sequence: TGTGCCAGCTCACCGGGGCTAGCGGGGCGCACAGATACGCAGTATTTT. The V call is TRBV18, the J call TRBJ2-3, with 9 bases lining up with TRBD2. The length of the CDR3 is 16 residues. Germline values: CDR1 KGHSH, CDR2 LQKENI. V shed 3 bases and J 1 base; nucleotides not matched to a gene: 5.